This T cell receptor beta chain was captured in a study of response to subunit inactivated influenza vaccine. General study results and limits: It was the authors' suggestion that each seasonal influenza vaccination recruits few new T cells.

Trimming took 6 bases from V and 4 from J, leaving 13 bases between them. The CDR3 runs to 15 residues. CDR1 MNHNS and CDR2 SASEGT come from the germline V gene. TCRdb redid the calling of the RT-PCR reads with MiXCR, one entry per CDR3 protein. The data show about 780,000 distinct CDR3 sequences, 15% to 20% seen once. Of note for this clonotype: As yet, its antigen is unknown.

The clonotype originates from a man aged 45-65 years who received an inactivated influenza vaccine. The V gene is TRBV6-1, the J gene TRBJ2-6; D remains ambiguous. The sequences come from PBMCs from blood, collected about 5 days after vaccination. CDR3 amino acids: CASRNRTAGANVLTF. The DNA for the CDR3 is TGTGCCAGCAGGAACCGGACGGCGGGGGCCAACGTCCTGACTTTC.